This T cell receptor (beta chain) was recovered during a study of blood T cell repertoires in COVID-19. The CDR3 is 15 residues long. V lost 3 bases to trimming and J lost 2 bases, with 14 bases between them. Germline CDR1 SGHTA, CDR2 FQGNSA. Measured with immunoSEQ multiplex PCR; TCRdb has only the in-frame clones, and not every one. The sample includes around 250,000 clones, 70% to 90% of them seen just once. This chain connects TRBV7-2 to TRBJ2-7, with a weak D call TRBD1 (6 bases). The TCR was taken from a human donor in a cohort sampled during active COVID-19. Sample: peripheral blood. Here the CDR3 reads CASSFPQGSPYEQYF. CDR3 nucleotide sequence: TGTGCCAGCAGCTTCCCCCAGGGGTCCCCCTACGAGCAGTACTTC.